One and the same sample provided the 32 T cell receptor beta chains below, sequenced in a study of identical twins. TCRdb itself ran the 5' RACE reads through MiXCR, one entry per CDR3 protein. The repertoire holds fewer than 650,000 distinct CDR3 sequences, roughly 9.5% seen once, with around 3.2% in the top ten. These data were also reused for a study on yellow fever vaccine responses in identical twins.

The specimen was PBMCs. Every receptor here comes from a woman between 18 and 30 years old in good health.

This clonotype was seen many times. V is TRBV18 and J is TRBJ2-5; 7 bases map to TRBD1. There are 13 residues in the CDR3. J lost 5 bases, V lost 6 bases, and 6 bases had no gene match. Germline values: CDR1 KGHSH, CDR2 LQKENI. The CDR3 DNA reads TGTGCCAGCTCCTCGACAGGGAAGGAGACCCAGTACTTC. The encoded protein is CASSSTGKETQYF.

The genes are TRBV7-9 and TRBJ2-7; D gene ambiguous. This CDR3 has 15 residues. The germline V gene encodes CDR1 SEHNR and CDR2 FQNEAQ (reference sequence). The ends were cut back, 0 bases at V and 4 bases at J, with 13 bases in the middle. The CDR3 nucleotides read TGTGCCAGCAGCTTAGCCAGCGCTCCAGGATACGAGCAGTACTTC. This sequence encodes CASSLASAPGYEQYF.

This clonotype was counted many times. The chain has TRBV2 and TRBJ2-7; D might be TRBD1 (5 bases). The germline gives CDR1 SNHLY, CDR2 FYNNEI. The CDR3 length is 12 residues. V lost 7 bases, J lost 0 bases, and 7 bases lay in between. The CDR3 DNA follows: TGTGCCAGCACGCAGGGCTCCTACGAGCAGTACTTC. Its translation: CASTQGSYEQYF.

Comment on this clonotype: Just one base apart from a much larger clone, this may be a read error. The rearrangement uses TRBV4-3 and TRBJ1-3, with D maybe TRBD1 (5 bases). Trimming left V 0 bases short and J 3 bases short, with 12 bases between. Germline V CDR1 and CDR2: LGHNA, YSLEER. The CDR3 is 16 amino acids. Here the CDR3 reads CASSQDLQGSGNTIYF. The DNA for the CDR3 is TGCGCCAGCAGCCAAGATCTTCAGGGAAGTGGAAACACCATATATTTT.

This clonotype was observed many times. The chain is built from TRBV9 and TRBJ2-7; TRBD1 might be the D (6 bases). The V gene lost 0 bases and the J gene lost 4 bases, with 14 bases spanning the gap. The CDR3 consists of 15 residues. Germline V lookup: CDR1 SGDLS, CDR2 YYNGEE. The CDR3 sequence: CASSVGSGVQYEQYF. DNA for the CDR3: TGTGCCAGCAGCGTAGGTTCAGGGGTCCAGTACGAGCAGTACTTC.

This clonotype occurred a few times. J is TRBJ2-1 and V is TRBV19, with TRBD1 matching over 9 bases. Per germline, CDR1 LNHDA and CDR2 SQIVND (reference sequence). The CDR3 totals 18 residues. Losses at the gene ends were 5 bases for V and 3 bases for J; bases not matched to a gene: 14. DNA for the CDR3: TGTGCCAGTAGTCTTTGGACAGGGGCAACGGGGCTCTACAATGAGCAGTTCTTC. It yields the protein CASSLWTGATGLYNEQFF.

This clonotype was detected a few times. The J gene is TRBJ2-4, the V gene TRBV12-3 or TRBV12-4; D is unresolved. The CDR3 runs 13 residues. V lost 3 bases and J lost 2, with 5 bases in between. The CDR3 DNA reads TGTGCCAGCAGTTTTGTGTCCAAAAACATTCAGTACTTC. Translating it yields CASSFVSKNIQYF.

This clonotype was detected ten times or more. V gene TRBV6-5 combines with J gene TRBJ2-3; D uncertain. Trimming shortened V by 6 bases and J by 2 bases, and 6 bases separated the two germline ends. This CDR3 region has 12 residues. The germline V gene encodes CDR1 MNHEY and CDR2 SVGAGI. The DNA of the CDR3 is TGTGCCAGCAGAAGTAACACAGATACGCAGTATTTT. Protein: CASRSNTDTQYF.

The V call is TRBV14, the J call TRBJ1-4, with D uncertain. Germline loops: CDR1 SGHDN, CDR2 FVKESK. Trimming stripped 0 bases from V and 10 bases from J, with 9 bases between. This CDR3 comprises 13 residues. The CDR3 protein is CASSQDWRGKLFF. The CDR3 DNA sequence: TGTGCCAGCAGCCAAGATTGGAGAGGAAAACTGTTTTTT.

This clonotype turned up a few times. CDR3 sequence (DNA): TGTGCCAGCAGCTTAAAAACCGGGACAGCCATAACAGATACGCAGTATTTT. Translated: CASSLKTGTAITDTQYF. V gene TRBV7-6 combines with J gene TRBJ2-3; 7 nucleotides agree with TRBD1. The J segment lost 3 bases and the V segment lost 2 bases, leaving 11 bases of the junction unmatched. There are 17 residues in the CDR3. The germline V gene encodes CDR1 SGHVS and CDR2 FNYEAQ.

This clonotype has a count of ten or more. The rearrangement joins TRBV5-1 to TRBJ2-7; TRBD2 is a possible D gene (6 bases). The CDR3 sequence is 17 residues long. Germline-derived CDR1 and CDR2 are SGHRS and YFSETQ. Trimming shortened V by 2 bases and J by 4 bases, and 22 bases separated the two germline ends. The CDR3 region is CASSFGTKTGSLYEQYF. CDR3 sequence (DNA): TGCGCCAGCAGCTTTGGTACCAAAACCGGGAGCCTTTACGAGCAGTACTTC. The whole variable domain, filled in from reference TRBV5-1 and TRBJ2-7, reads KAGVTQTPRYLIKTRGQQVTLSCSPISGHRSVSWYQQTPGQGLQFLFEYFSETQRNKGNFPGRFSGRQFSNSRSEMNVSTLELGDSALYLCASSFGTKTGSLYEQYFGPGTRLTVT.

This clonotype was found many times. The chain links TRBV7-9 to TRBJ2-1; 8 bases map to TRBD2. Germline loops: CDR1 SEHNR, CDR2 FQNEAQ (reference sequence). CDR3 length: 13 amino acids. The junction had 4 bases not matched to a gene; V was cut back by 5 bases and J by 7 bases. The CDR3 spells CASSPGLGNEQFF. The DNA for the CDR3 is TGTGCCAGCAGCCCGGGACTAGGGAATGAGCAGTTCTTC.

There are a few counts of this clonotype. The chain joins TRBV4-2 to TRBJ1-4, with TRBD1 matching over 8 bases. CDR3 length equals 16 residues. With V trimmed by 0 bases and J by 8 bases, 8 bases remained unmatched. In germline, CDR1 is LGHNA, CDR2 YNFKEQ. The CDR3 spells CASSQDPDRGYEKLFF. CDR3 in DNA: TGTGCCAGCAGCCAAGATCCCGACAGGGGATACGAAAAACTGTTTTTT.

This clonotype came up a few times. The rearrangement uses TRBV20-1 and TRBJ2-7, with TRBD2 identical over 10 bases. J gave up 1 base and V 4 bases, and 1 base lay outside the gene matches. From germline, CDR1 is DFQATT and CDR2 SNEGSKA (reference sequence). This CDR3 has 13 residues. CDR3 sequence (DNA): TGCAGTGCTACGGGACTAGCGTCCTACGAGCAGTACTTC. It yields the protein CSATGLASYEQYF.

The table lists this clonotype with a few counts. A read error may account for a junction end that differs from germline. The chain carries TRBV13 and TRBJ2-7, with 10 bases matching TRBD1. The CDR3 loop spans 14 amino acids. Per the germline V gene, CDR1 is PRHDT and CDR2 is FYEKMQ (reference sequence). The chain's CDR3 is CASRATGGSDEQYF. The CDR3 DNA reads as TGTGCCAGCAGGGCGACAGGGGGCTCCGACGAGCAGTACTTC.

This chain joins TRBV9 and TRBJ2-2, with a possible D match to TRBD2 (6 bases). Trimming stripped 2 bases from V and 7 bases from J, with 18 bases between. The V gene's germline CDR1 is SGDLS and CDR2 YYNGEE. This CDR3 region has 16 residues. As DNA, the CDR3 is TGTGCCAGCAGCGTGGAGACGGGAGTGGAGAACGGGGAGCTGTTTTTT. Translated, it gives CASSVETGVENGELFF.

In this sample, this clonotype turned up many times. The genes are TRBV7-9 and TRBJ2-1; TRBD2 might be the D (5 bases). CDR3 size: 13 residues. Deletions cut 5 bases from V and 5 bases from J, with 10 bases between. Germline CDR1 SEHNR, CDR2 FQNEAQ (reference sequence). CDR3 protein: CASSLDYHNEQFF. CDR3 in DNA: TGTGCCAGCAGCCTAGACTACCACAATGAGCAGTTCTTC.

Many counts were recorded for this clonotype. The chain has TRBV5-1 and TRBJ1-1; a weak D match, TRBD1 (5 bases). Germline V gene data show CDR1 as SGHRS and CDR2 as YFSETQ. Trimming shortened V by 0 bases and J by 5 bases, and 14 bases separated the two germline ends. This CDR3 is 15 amino acids long. CDR3 sequence reads: CASSLAPGGSTEAFF. CDR3 DNA sequence: TGCGCCAGCAGCTTGGCCCCCGGGGGGAGTACTGAAGCTTTCTTT.

At least ten counts were recorded for this clonotype. The chain uses TRBV7-9 and TRBJ2-1, with 9 bases that match TRBD2. Losses at the gene ends were 5 bases for V and 2 bases for J; bases not matched to a gene: 7. Looked up from germline, CDR1 is SEHNR and CDR2 is FQNEAQ (reference sequence). The CDR3 has 16 amino acids. The CDR3 here is CASSHLTSGPYNEQFF. CDR3 DNA: TGTGCCAGCAGCCATCTGACTAGCGGACCCTACAATGAGCAGTTCTTC.

V usage is TRBV5-1 and J usage is TRBJ2-5, with D tentatively TRBD2 (6 bases). V was pared by 4 bases and J by 3 bases, with 16 bases between. CDR3 length: 15 residues. From germline, CDR1 is SGHRS and CDR2 YFSETQ. The DNA of the CDR3 is TGCGCCAGCAGCCGGGACTCTACCCAGAAAGAGACCCAGTACTTC. This sequence encodes CASSRDSTQKETQYF.

This chain connects TRBV12-3 or TRBV12-4 to TRBJ1-2, with 9 nucleotides matching TRBD1. The CDR3 consists of 16 residues. V shed 5 bases, J shed 8 bases, and the junction held 15 bases outside the gene matches. CDR3 residues: CASSPGQGYTAGGYTF. In DNA, the CDR3 is TGTGCCAGCAGTCCGGGACAGGGCTACACCGCGGGGGGCTACACCTTC.

This clonotype was observed at least ten times. Here the CDR3 DNA reads TGTGCCAGCAGCCGGACGATAGAAAAAGAGACCCAGTACTTC. Translating it yields CASSRTIEKETQYF. The V gene is TRBV5-6, the J gene TRBJ2-5; D gene ambiguous. The CDR3 has 14 amino acids. The germline V gene has CDR1 SGHDT and CDR2 YYEEEE. Between the trimmed V and J ends, which lost 4 bases and 3 bases, there was a span of 13 bases.

Comment on this clonotype: A much larger clone is a single base away; this may be a read error. The rearrangement links TRBV4-3 to TRBJ2-7; 8 nucleotides match TRBD1. The CDR3 totals 16 residues. Germline V CDR1 and CDR2: LGHNA, YSLEER. The CDR3 DNA sequence: TGCGCCAGCAGGCAAGCAGGGGGCGGAAGCTCCTACGAGCAGTACTTC. This gives the protein CASRQAGGGSSYEQYF.

The chain links TRBV27 to TRBJ2-5, with D perhaps matching TRBD2 (5 bases). Trimming pared 7 bases from V and 6 bases from J, leaving 9 bases between. The length of the CDR3 is 11 residues. Germline CDR1 reads MNHEY; CDR2 reads SMNVEV (reference sequence). The CDR3 bases are TGTGCCAGCATGAGCGGAAAGACCCAGTACTTC. This codes for CASMSGKTQYF.

This clonotype was counted ten times or more. The genes are TRBV12-3 or TRBV12-4 and TRBJ2-7, with TRBD1 matching over 7 bases. The V and J ends lost 3 bases and 5 bases, in that order; junction bases with no gene match: 4. This CDR3 is built from 13 residues. The CDR3 coding sequence is TGTGCCAGCAGTTTCCGGCAGGGGGACGAGCAGTACTTC. Protein: CASSFRQGDEQYF.

The chain joins TRBV6-5 to TRBJ1-1; 7 bases are shared with TRBD1. The CDR3 totals 13 residues. Germline V gene lookup returns CDR1 MNHEY and CDR2 SVGAGI. Germline trimming cut 2 bases from V and 9 bases from J; bases unmatched to any gene: 6. CDR3 sequence (DNA): TGTGCCAGCAGTTACACCGGGACAGAAAAAGCTTTCTTT. Residues: CASSYTGTEKAFF.

The rearrangement joins TRBV25-1 to TRBJ2-5; D is unresolved. This CDR3 is built from 15 residues. Germline CDR1 and CDR2: MGHDK and SYGVNS. The ends were cut back, 5 bases at V and 1 base at J, with 14 bases in the middle. The CDR3 nucleotides are TGTGCCAGCAGTTTCGGACCTTTAACCCAAGAGACCCAGTACTTC. Protein sequence: CASSFGPLTQETQYF. Full variable domain (remainder filled in from reference TRBV25-1 and TRBJ2-5): EADIYQTPRYLVIGTGKKITLECSQTMGHDKMYWYQQDPGMELHLIHYSYGVNSTEKGDLSSESTVSRIRTEHFPLTLESARPSHTSQYLCASSFGPLTQETQYFGPGTRLLVL.

This clonotype was counted a few times. The chain uses TRBV7-2 and TRBJ1-2; perhaps TRBD1 as D (5 bases). The V end was cut by 5 bases, the J end by 8 bases, with 12 bases between. The germline V gene has CDR1 SGHTA and CDR2 FQGNSA. The length of the CDR3 is 12 residues. CDR3 coding DNA: TGTGCCAGCAGCCATCCAGGGTTAGGCTACACCTTC. The encoded protein is CASSHPGLGYTF.

The chain couples TRBV12-3 or TRBV12-4 to TRBJ2-5, with TRBD2 matching over 7 bases. The CDR3 is made up of 13 amino acids. Unmatched junction bases numbered 6, after V lost 6 bases and J lost 5 bases. In DNA, the CDR3 is TGTGCCAGCAGCCCTACTAGCGTGGAGACCCAGTACTTC. Protein sequence: CASSPTSVETQYF.

This clonotype was detected a few times. V gene TRBV29-1 combines with J gene TRBJ2-7, with 9 bases aligning to TRBD1. Germline CDR1 and CDR2: SQVTM and ANQGSEA. The ends lost 6 bases at V and 2 bases at J; junction bases unmatched: 8. The CDR3 loop spans 14 amino acids. The CDR3: CSVGLTGGPYEQYF. As DNA, the CDR3 is TGCAGCGTGGGCTTGACAGGGGGACCCTACGAGCAGTACTTC.

This clonotype has only a few counts. The chain links TRBV7-2 to TRBJ1-5; 11 bases fit TRBD1. The CDR3 has 15 residues. CDR1 is SGHTA, CDR2 FQGNSA, per germline. V trimming: 4 bases; J trimming: 6 bases; junction bases outside the gene matches: 5. CDR3 sequence: CASSSDRGLGQPQHF. For the CDR3, the DNA is TGTGCCAGCAGCTCGGACAGGGGGCTGGGTCAGCCCCAGCATTTT.

The chain is built from TRBV15 and TRBJ2-3; tentatively, D is TRBD1 or TRBD2 (6 bases each). Germline V gene sequence: CDR1 LNHNV, CDR2 YYDKDF (reference sequence). Trimming left V 2 bases short and J 1 base short, with 16 bases between. This CDR3 is built from 17 residues. The CDR3: CATSRQGTSLGTDTQYF. CDR3 nucleotide sequence: TGTGCCACCAGCAGACAGGGGACTTCTCTCGGCACAGATACGCAGTATTTT.